This TCR beta chain was captured by sequencing in a study of T cells expressing NK-cell markers (TCRdb year 2020). For the wider study: In sorted CD3+CD56+NKG2C+, CD3+CD56+NKG2C- and CD3+CD56-NKG2C+ T-cell subsets from about eight donors, TCR beta-chain repertoires were profiled. The libraries were sequenced on Illumina HiSeq 2000/2500, MiSeq or NextSeq, producing 2 x 150 bp reads. The study sequenced eight donors, all healthy volunteers chosen at random: three men and five women. Among the eight sequenced donors, only one was HCMV-seronegative, while the other seven were HCMV-seropositive.

Sequenced using an Illumina HiSeq 2000. TCR beta cDNA libraries were prepared using 5'RACE template switching, which introduced a universal primer site and unique molecular identifiers. cDNA synthesis was primed from the TCR beta constant segment and was followed by two successive PCR amplification steps. In the original analysis: MIGEC was used to demultiplex reads and group the reads by UMI, and MiTCR was used to assemble and quantify clonotypes. Only TCR cDNA sequences supported by at least two reads were kept to exclude erroneous sequences. Downstream repertoire analysis used the tcR package, and clonotypes were matched across fractions by CDR3 nucleotide sequence plus V segment. VDJmatch was used to annotate antigen specificity against VDJdb, with one amino acid substitution in CDR3 allowed. Through TCRdb reprocessing, the reads give one entry per CDR3 protein sequence; DNA is omitted. The V and J calls and clone size are TCRdb's, not the authors'. This specimen's table enumerates fewer than 400,000 distinct CDR3 sequences. The leading ten clones occupy over 8.5% of the sample.

Study-level results and caveats: Those dominant clonotypes were again the most abundant among CD3+CD56-NKG2C+ cells in a few donors, at about 25-65%. Whether the expanded NKG2C-expressing T cell clones were specific for HCMV antigens was left unclear. In six donors, the dominant CD3+CD56+NKG2C+ clonotypes ranked among the top 10 CD8+ clonotypes, making up roughly 1.0-8% of CD8+ T cells.

Remarks on this clonotype: The clone's antigen remains unknown.

The CDR3, from cysteine to phenylalanine, totals 16 residues. The DNA is not on file. As encoded in the germline V gene, CDR1 is SQVTM while CDR2 is ANQGSEA. A commercial ELISA kit detecting HCMV-specific IgG in serum was used to determine HCMV serostatus. Peripheral blood mononuclear cells were isolated from blood by Ficoll density gradient centrifugation. The chain uses TRBV29-1 and TRBJ2-5; the D call from TCRdb, TRBD1, cannot be confirmed without DNA. The TCR was taken from a woman aged 45-60 years in good health. Donor details come from another sample of the same person, matched by shared clones. Sample: blood T cells: a sorted CD56 or NKG2C T cell subset, CD4+ or CD8+ T cells, or bulk PBMC T cells (not recorded which). The CDR3 region: CSVEDRGGARRETQYF.